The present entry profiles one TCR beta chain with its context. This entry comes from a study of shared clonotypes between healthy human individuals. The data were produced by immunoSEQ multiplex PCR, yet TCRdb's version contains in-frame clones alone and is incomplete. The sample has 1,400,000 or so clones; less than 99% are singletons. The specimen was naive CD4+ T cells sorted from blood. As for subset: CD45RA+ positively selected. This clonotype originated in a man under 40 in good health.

CDR3 DNA sequence: TGTGCCAGCAGCGTAGGAACAGGTACCTATGGCTACACCTTC. Protein: CASSVGTGTYGYTF. The V and J genes are TRBV9 and TRBJ1-2; D is perhaps TRBD1 (5 bases). There are 14 residues in the CDR3. The V gene's germline CDR1 is SGDLS and CDR2 YYNGEE. The V end was cut by 0 bases, the J end by 4 bases, with 10 bases between.